Shown below are 21 T cell receptor beta chains from a single sample sequenced in a study of vaccination and CD4 T cells after COVID-19. Sequencing of cultured CD4+ T cell DNA used the Oncomine TCR Beta short-read assay. TCRdb ran MiXCR on the PCR reads and lists one entry per CDR3 protein. The data contain approximately 15,000 distinct CDR3 sequences, approximately 53% of them singletons. What these receptors recognize is not known. Noted treatment: approximately 9-day PBMC culture with coronavirus spike peptide pools or control peptides (ViraFEST assay). Sequenced: CD4+ T cells from blood, cultured in vitro. The source is a human donor who had recovered from COVID-19.

The gene calls are TRBV24-1 and TRBJ2-1; 9 bases match TRBD2. This CDR3 is built from 13 residues. Per the germline V gene, CDR1 is KGHDR and CDR2 is SFDVKD. The V and J ends lost 10 bases and 5 bases, in that order; junction bases with no gene match: 5. CDR3 protein: CATRTSVDNEQFF. The CDR3 DNA reads as TGTGCCACGAGGACTAGCGTTGACAATGAGCAGTTCTTC.

The sample holds one count of this clonotype. This clone may be a read error of a much larger clone one base away. The chain is built from TRBV6-1 and TRBJ1-2; D ambiguous. The CDR3 covers 13 residues. The ends were cut back, 1 base at V and 2 bases at J, with 5 bases in the middle. Germline loops: CDR1 MNHNS, CDR2 SASEGT. The CDR3 region is CASSEEENYGYTF. In DNA, the CDR3 is TGTGCCAGCAGTGAAGAGGAGAACTATGGCTACACCTTC.

The chain has TRBV2 and TRBJ2-3; D remains unclear. This CDR3 spans 13 amino acids. Trimming removed 3 bases at V and 6 bases at J, with 10 bases between. Germline CDR1 reads SNHLY; CDR2 reads FYNNEI. The CDR3 DNA reads as TGTGCCAGCAGTGACGACTTCAGGGATACGCAGTATTTT. It codes for CASSDDFRDTQYF.

The chain is built from TRBV20-1 and TRBJ2-1; 9 bases line up with TRBD1. J lost 6 bases, V lost 0 bases, and 9 bases had no gene match. This CDR3 region has 16 residues. From germline, CDR1 is DFQATT and CDR2 SNEGSKA (reference sequence). This CDR3 is CSARDSRTGATNEQFF. CDR3 sequence (DNA): TGCAGTGCTAGAGATTCCAGGACAGGGGCTACCAATGAGCAGTTCTTC.

Only a few counts were recorded for this clonotype. The chain couples TRBV23-1 to TRBJ1-5; D gene ambiguous. TRBV23-1 is an ORF for which the function is uncertain. The V end lost 3 bases, the J end lost 4 bases, and 19 bases lay between the germline ends. There are 17 residues in the CDR3. The CDR3 is CASSQRPARGFNQPQHF. CDR3 in DNA: TGCGCCAGCAGTCAGAGACCGGCTCGAGGATTTAATCAGCCCCAGCATTTT.

This clonotype was observed a handful of times. This chain joins TRBV24-1 and TRBJ2-2; D unresolved. Trimming stripped 9 bases from V and 4 bases from J, with 11 bases between. The germline gives CDR1 KGHDR, CDR2 SFDVKD. The CDR3 is 13 residues long. The CDR3 nucleotides read TGTGCCACCGGTAAAGAGGTCACCGGGGAGCTGTTTTTT. Protein: CATGKEVTGELFF.

As DNA, the CDR3 is TGTGCCAGCTCACCAGGGGAGCTTGACATTCAGTACTTC. Translated, it gives CASSPGELDIQYF. The chain recombines TRBV18 with TRBJ2-4; perhaps TRBD2 as D (5 bases). Trimming took 2 bases from V and 8 from J, leaving 10 bases between them. CDR3 length: 13 residues. Germline V gene lookup returns CDR1 KGHSH and CDR2 LQKENI.

V is TRBV20-1 and J is TRBJ2-5; tentative D call: TRBD2 (7 bases). The CDR3 covers 13 residues. CDR1 and CDR2 (germline): DFQATT, SNEGSKA (reference sequence). As DNA, the CDR3 is TGCACCCCGGGGGGCAGGGCCGGGGAGACCCAGTACTTC. It codes for CTPGGRAGETQYF.

The chain combines TRBV19 with TRBJ1-2; D is perhaps TRBD1 (5 bases). CDR1 and CDR2 (germline): LNHDA, SQIVND (reference sequence). Trimming removed 3 bases at V and 2 bases at J, with 19 bases between. There are 17 residues in the CDR3. CDR3 protein: CASSIPRDSEKNYGYTF. CDR3 nucleotide sequence: TGTGCCAGTAGTATCCCAAGAGACAGCGAAAAAAACTATGGCTACACCTTC.

This clonotype showed up just a few times. The V call is TRBV15, the J call TRBJ1-3; a weak D match, TRBD1 (6 bases). Trimming took off 0 bases at V and 0 bases at J, with 6 bases between the two ends. Per the germline V gene, CDR1 is LNHNV and CDR2 is YYDKDF (reference sequence). This CDR3 spans 15 amino acids. This chain's CDR3 is CATSRDRGSGNTIYF. CDR3 coding DNA: TGTGCCACCAGCAGAGACAGGGGCTCTGGAAACACCATATATTTT.

The CDR3, as DNA: TGTGCCAGCAGTGGGGACAGGGGGCTTGGCTACACCTTC. Its translation: CASSGDRGLGYTF. V is TRBV2 and J is TRBJ1-2; 12 positions agree with TRBD1. The CDR3 totals 13 residues. From germline, CDR1 is SNHLY and CDR2 FYNNEI. Trimming cost V 4 bases and J 7 bases; bases outside gene matches: 1.

The rearrangement links TRBV28 to TRBJ2-7; D might be TRBD2 (5 bases). The V gene lost 3 bases and the J gene lost 0 bases, with 12 bases spanning the gap. The germline V gene encodes CDR1 MDHEN and CDR2 SYDVKM. The CDR3 has 15 amino acids. Here the CDR3 reads CASSLWRGSSYEQYF. The DNA for the CDR3 is TGTGCCAGCAGTTTGTGGAGAGGGAGCTCCTACGAGCAGTACTTC.

Written as DNA, the CDR3 is TGTGCCAGCAGCGACCCGGGACAGGGCTCCTACGAGCAGTACTTC. Its protein product is CASSDPGQGSYEQYF. The chain combines TRBV28 with TRBJ2-7; 9 bases line up with TRBD1. Germline V gene lookup returns CDR1 MDHEN and CDR2 SYDVKM. The CDR3 is made up of 15 amino acids. The V segment lost 6 bases and the J segment 0 bases; nucleotides outside the gene matches: 6.

V usage is TRBV6-5 and J usage is TRBJ2-5, with 12 bases lining up with TRBD2. The germline V gene encodes CDR1 MNHEY and CDR2 SVGAGI. V shed 2 bases, J shed 2 bases, and the junction held 15 bases outside the gene matches. This CDR3 has 20 residues. The CDR3 DNA sequence: TGTGCCAGCAGTTACCAAGCCTCTAGCGGGAGGGCCTACGGGCAAGAGACCCAGTACTTC. Encoded protein: CASSYQASSGRAYGQETQYF.

This clonotype was counted a few times. The chain combines TRBV19 with TRBJ1-6, with TRBD1 matching over 7 bases. The trim removed 7 bases at V and 6 bases at J, leaving 3 bases unmatched. The length of the CDR3 is 13 residues. Germline V gene lookup returns CDR1 LNHDA and CDR2 SQIVND (reference sequence). The CDR3 coding sequence is TGTGCCAGTAAGGACAGGATTAATTCACCCCTCCACTTT. Translation: CASKDRINSPLHF. The variable domain in full, completed from reference TRBV19 and TRBJ1-6, reads DGGITQSPKYLFRKEGQNVTLSCEQNLNHDAMYWYRQDPGQGLRLIYYSQIVNDFQKGDIAEGYSVSREKKESFPLTVTSAQKNPTAFYLCASKDRINSPLHFGNGTRLTVT.

This clonotype was detected only once. This chain uses TRBV10-1 with TRBJ2-1, with 12 bases that match TRBD2. The V segment lost 3 bases and the J segment 7 bases; nucleotides outside the gene matches: 4. The length of the CDR3 is 15 residues. The germline V gene has CDR1 WNHNN and CDR2 SYGVQD (reference sequence). The CDR3 loop reads CASSEGTSGSNEQFF. The CDR3 DNA follows: TGCGCCAGCAGTGAAGGGACTAGCGGGTCTAATGAGCAGTTCTTC.

The V gene is TRBV20-1, the J gene TRBJ1-2, with 7 positions matching TRBD1. Per the germline V gene, CDR1 is DFQATT and CDR2 is SNEGSKA (reference sequence). V lost 7 bases to trimming and J lost 6 bases; unmatched junction nucleotides: 5. The CDR3 is 11 residues long. The CDR3 nucleotides are TGCAGTGTCTCGGACAGGCATGGCTACACCTTC. Its translation: CSVSDRHGYTF.

This chain connects TRBV2 to TRBJ2-2; possibly TRBD1 for D (5 bases). Germline V CDR1 and CDR2: SNHLY, FYNNEI. The CDR3 length is 14 residues. Trimming left V 2 bases short and J 3 bases short, with 7 bases between. The CDR3 nucleotides read TGTGCCAGCAGTGAAACAGGCTACACCGGGGAGCTGTTTTTT. It codes for CASSETGYTGELFF.

This chain uses TRBV5-1 with TRBJ1-6; possibly TRBD1 for D (6 bases). There are 14 residues in the CDR3. Germline V gene lookup returns CDR1 SGHRS and CDR2 YFSETQ. The V end was cut by 4 bases, the J end by 7 bases, with 12 bases between. In nucleotides, the CDR3 is TGCGCCAGCAGCCCCGGACAGAACAATTCACCCCTCCACTTT. Its translation is CASSPGQNNSPLHF.

This clonotype was counted only a few times. The V gene is TRBV7-2, the J gene TRBJ2-3; D perhaps matches TRBD1 (5 bases). Looked up from germline, CDR1 is SGHTA and CDR2 is FQGNSA. V was cut by 1 base and J by 1 base, with 12 bases left in between. The CDR3 sequence is 16 residues long. The CDR3 spells CASSLVGHPRTDTQYF. CDR3 nucleotides: TGTGCCAGCAGCTTAGTCGGACACCCTCGCACAGATACGCAGTATTTT.

The chain combines TRBV23-1 with TRBJ2-7; tentatively, D is TRBD2 (5 bases). TRBV23-1 is designated an ORF whose function remains uncertain. The CDR3 has 12 amino acids. V was trimmed by 1 base and J by 12 bases, leaving 13 bases between them. Here the CDR3 DNA reads TGCGCCAGCAGTCAATGGGCCACGGCGGGGTACTTC. This gives the protein CASSQWATAGYF.